Included here is one T cell receptor beta chain sequence, with context. Antigen unknown. According to the study, genomic DNA was the template for TCR beta VDJ and CDR3 profiling. TCRdb recomputed calls from the reads with MiXCR, one row per CDR3 protein. The table lists 150,000 to 200,000 distinct CDR3 sequences, 64% of them singletons, with 35% to 55% in the top ten. The CDR3 contains 15 residues. The ends were cut back, 7 bases at V and 7 bases at J, with 17 bases in the middle. Germline CDR1 MGHDK, CDR2 SYGVNS. These data come from a study of CD8+CD57+ T cells in acquired aplastic anemia. Study context: Mean DNA quantity obtained from sorted CD4+ and CD8+ cells was 3 to 4 ug.

The study, taken as a whole, reports: Patients and controls shared 25 to 30 CD8+ CDR3 sequences. Levels of CD8+ Simpson's diversity were not significantly distinct in patients versus controls.

Sequenced: sorted CD4+, CD8+, or CD8+CD57+ T cells (not recorded which) from PBMCs. This chain joins TRBV25-1 and TRBJ1-6, with unresolved D. The receptor was isolated from a human donor with severe aplastic anemia or a healthy control (not recorded which). Here the CDR3 DNA reads TGTGCCAGCATAGTGGTGGTGCCTCCAAATTCACCCCTCCACTTT. Its protein is CASIVVVPPNSPLHF.